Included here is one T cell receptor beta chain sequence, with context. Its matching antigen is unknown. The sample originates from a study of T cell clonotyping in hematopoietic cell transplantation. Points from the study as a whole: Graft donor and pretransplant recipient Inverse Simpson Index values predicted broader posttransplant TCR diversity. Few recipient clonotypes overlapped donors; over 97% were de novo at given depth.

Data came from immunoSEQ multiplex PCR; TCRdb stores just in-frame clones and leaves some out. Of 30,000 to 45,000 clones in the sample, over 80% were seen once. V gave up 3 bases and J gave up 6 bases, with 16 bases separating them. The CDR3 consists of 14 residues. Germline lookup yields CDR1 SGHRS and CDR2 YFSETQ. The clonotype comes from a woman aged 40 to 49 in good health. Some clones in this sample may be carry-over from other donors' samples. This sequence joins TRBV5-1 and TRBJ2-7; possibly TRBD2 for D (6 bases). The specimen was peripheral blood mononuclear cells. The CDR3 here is CASSSELTGGEQYF. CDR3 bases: TGCGCCAGCAGCTCAGAATTAACCGGGGGCGAGCAGTACTTC. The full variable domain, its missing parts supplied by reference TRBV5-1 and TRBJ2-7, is KAGVTQTPRYLIKTRGQQVTLSCSPISGHRSVSWYQQTPGQGLQFLFEYFSETQRNKGNFPGRFSGRQFSNSRSEMNVSTLELGDSALYLCASSSELTGGEQYFGPGTRLTVT.